Shown below are 14 T cell receptor beta chains from a single sample sequenced in a study of early T cells in non-severe SARS-CoV-2 infection. TCRdb recomputed calls from the 5' RACE reads with MiXCR, one row per CDR3 protein. Of nearly 60,000 distinct CDR3 sequences listed, roughly an eighth are singletons. The specimen was whole blood. The receptors originated from an adult who was a healthcare worker with PCR-confirmed SARS-CoV-2 infection or an uninfected control (not recorded which).

This clonotype was counted only a few times. This chain uses TRBV20-1 with TRBJ1-2, with no clear D. V dropped 4 bases and J dropped 0 bases, with 12 bases sitting between them. The germline V gene has CDR1 DFQATT and CDR2 SNEGSKA (reference sequence). The CDR3 is 14 residues long. The chain's CDR3 is CSAKGPIANYGYTF. The CDR3, as DNA: TGCAGTGCTAAGGGCCCAATAGCTAACTATGGCTACACCTTC.

This clonotype was detected many times. The chain carries TRBV9 and TRBJ1-4, with a weak D call TRBD1 (5 bases). The V and J ends lost 7 bases and 3 bases respectively, with 10 bases between them. Looked up from germline, CDR1 is SGDLS and CDR2 is YYNGEE. This CDR3 contains 13 residues. The CDR3 sequence: CASGDSPNEKLFF. CDR3 nucleotides: TGTGCCAGCGGTGACAGCCCTAATGAAAAACTGTTTTTT.

V and J are TRBV7-2 and TRBJ2-3; possibly TRBD1 or TRBD2 for D (5 bases each). Germline-derived CDR1 and CDR2 are SGHTA and FQGNSA. The CDR3 extends over 12 amino acids. The V end was cut by 8 bases, the J end by 8 bases, with 14 bases between. CDR3 residues: CASGLRGVTQYF. CDR3 DNA sequence: TGTGCCAGCGGCCTCAGAGGGGTTACGCAGTATTTT.

The table lists this clonotype with many counts. The rearrangement links TRBV5-4 to TRBJ2-5; the D gene is possibly TRBD1 (7 bases). CDR1 is SGHNT, CDR2 YYREEE, per germline (reference sequence). The CDR3 sequence is 14 residues long. The ends were cut back, 0 bases at V and 2 bases at J, with 8 bases in the middle. The CDR3 region is CASSLAGGQETQYF. The CDR3 DNA follows: TGTGCCAGCAGCTTGGCAGGGGGGCAAGAGACCCAGTACTTC.

This clonotype was seen many times. The chain employs TRBV20-1 and TRBJ1-1, with a possible D match to TRBD1 (5 bases). This CDR3 spans 12 amino acids. Germline CDR1 DFQATT, CDR2 SNEGSKA (reference sequence). In nucleotides, the CDR3 is TGCAGGGCAGACAGAGTGAACACTGAAGCTTTCTTT. This sequence encodes CRADRVNTEAFF.

In the case of this clonotype: A much larger clone lies a single base off, so this may be a read error. The J gene is TRBJ1-1, the V gene TRBV6-2 or TRBV6-3; D perhaps matches TRBD1 (6 bases). CDR1 and CDR2 from the germline V gene are MNHEY and SVGEGT. This CDR3 is 13 amino acids long. CDR3 nucleotide sequence: TGTGCCAGCAAACATATCCGGACAGATGAAGCTTTGTTT. Translated, it gives CASKHIRTDEALF.

This clonotype was recorded at least ten times. The chain uses TRBV24-1 and TRBJ2-1, with TRBD2 matching over 8 bases. The length of the CDR3 is 16 residues. Per the germline V gene, CDR1 is KGHDR and CDR2 is SFDVKD. V lost 3 bases and J lost 0; bases outside the gene matches: 3. The CDR3 coding sequence is TGTGCCACCAGTGATGCTCTAGCGGGCTCCTACAATGAGCAGTTCTTC. Its translation is CATSDALAGSYNEQFF.

This clonotype has ten or more counts. The chain joins TRBV11-2 to TRBJ1-1; tentatively, D is TRBD1 (5 bases). CDR1 is SGHAT, CDR2 FQNNGV, per germline. V lost 5 bases and J 10 bases, leaving 17 bases between the germline ends. CDR3 length equals 13 residues. CDR3 in DNA: TGTGCCAGCAGCCAGGGACCGAACGGTGGAGCTTTCTTT. It codes for CASSQGPNGGAFF.

This clonotype was counted between two and nine times. This chain connects TRBV4-3 to TRBJ2-7; 8 bases map to TRBD2. Trimming took 0 bases from V and 2 from J; bases not matched to a gene: 6. This CDR3 is 16 amino acids long. Germline V lookup: CDR1 LGHNA, CDR2 YSLEER. CDR3 DNA sequence: TGCGCCAGCAGCCAAGATAGCGGGACTCCCGCCTACGAGCAGTACTTC. Translation gives CASSQDSGTPAYEQYF.

This clonotype was seen at least ten times. The rearrangement uses TRBV5-1 and TRBJ1-2; tentatively, D is TRBD1 (6 bases). Per germline, CDR1 SGHRS and CDR2 YFSETQ. CDR3 length: 13 residues. V was clipped by 4 bases and J by 4 bases, with 11 bases between them. CDR3 region: CASSLGQTYGYTF. CDR3 sequence (DNA): TGCGCCAGCAGCCTAGGACAGACCTATGGCTACACCTTC.

This clonotype was seen at least ten times. J is TRBJ1-2 and V is TRBV27; 10 bases fit TRBD1. This CDR3 region has 15 residues. Germline values: CDR1 MNHEY, CDR2 SMNVEV (reference sequence). Germline trimming cut 8 bases from V and 6 bases from J; bases unmatched to any gene: 12. For the CDR3, the DNA is TGTGCCAGCGGCCCCATAGACAGGGGGCAAGATGGCTACACCTTC. Its protein is CASGPIDRGQDGYTF.

The chain employs TRBV9 and TRBJ2-1, with TRBD2 identical over 15 bases. Germline lookup yields CDR1 SGDLS and CDR2 YYNGEE. J gave up 16 bases and V 4 bases, and 12 bases lay outside the gene matches. The CDR3 is 15 residues long. The CDR3 region has the DNA TGTGCCAGCAGCTCGGGACTAGCGGGAGGCCGAGGTCGATTCTTC. Amino acid sequence: CASSSGLAGGRGRFF.

Only a few counts were recorded for this clonotype. The CDR3 nucleotides read TGTGCCAGTAGGAGACAGAGACTCACCTATGGCTACACCTTC. Its translation: CASRRQRLTYGYTF. J is TRBJ1-2 and V is TRBV19; TRBD1 is a possible D gene (5 bases). V was clipped by 6 bases and J by 4 bases, with 15 bases between them. The length of the CDR3 is 14 residues. CDR1 and CDR2 (germline): LNHDA, SQIVND (reference sequence).

This clonotype was seen repeatedly, ten times or more. J is TRBJ2-2 and V is TRBV5-1, with D perhaps matching TRBD2 (5 bases). Trimming shortened V by 4 bases and J by 6 bases, and 13 bases separated the two germline ends. Germline V gives CDR1 SGHRS, CDR2 YFSETQ. This CDR3 comprises 14 residues. The CDR3 DNA is TGCGCCAGCAGCCTCGTAGCGTCCCCCGGGGAGCTGTTTTTT. This gives the protein CASSLVASPGELFF.